These 13 T cell receptor beta chains share one sample of origin, sequenced in a study of shared clonotypes between healthy human individuals. This table comes from immunoSEQ multiplex PCR, and its TCRdb copy is limited to in-frame clones, with some not included. The data show approximately 1.5 million clones, around 98% seen once. Sequencing was performed on naive CD4+ T cells sorted from blood. Documented subset: CD45RA+ positively selected. These TCRs come from a man in his thirties or forties in good health.

V gene TRBV7-2 combines with J gene TRBJ2-5, with a weak D call TRBD2 (6 bases). Germline values: CDR1 SGHTA, CDR2 FQGNSA. This CDR3 has 14 residues. Trimming took off 5 bases at V and 5 bases at J, with 15 bases between the two ends. As DNA, the CDR3 is TGTGCCAGCAGCCGAGGGAGGAATCGGGAGACCCAGTACTTC. It is translated as CASSRGRNRETQYF.

V usage is TRBV5-1 and J usage is TRBJ2-7; no definite D call. Germline CDR1 reads SGHRS; CDR2 reads YFSETQ. V was shortened by 3 bases and J by 6 bases, with 13 bases between the two germline ends. CDR3 length equals 13 residues. Here the CDR3 reads CASSSPATREQYF. For the CDR3, the DNA is TGCGCCAGCAGCTCCCCCGCTACCCGCGAGCAGTACTTC.

This sequence joins TRBV6-4 and TRBJ2-7; D remains ambiguous. The germline V gene has CDR1 MRHNA and CDR2 SNTAGT. The CDR3 totals 16 residues. V was clipped by 2 bases and J by 2 bases, with 16 bases between them. The CDR3 is CASSDPHERTTYEQYF. CDR3 sequence (DNA): TGTGCCAGCAGTGACCCGCATGAGCGAACTACCTACGAGCAGTACTTC.

V usage is TRBV5-1 and J usage is TRBJ2-7, with 8 bases identical to TRBD1. Trimming cost V 7 bases and J 2 bases; bases outside gene matches: 8. Germline values: CDR1 SGHRS, CDR2 YFSETQ. The CDR3 length is 14 residues. The CDR3 bases are TGCGCCAGCGAAACCGGGACAGGAGCCTACGAGCAGTACTTC. It encodes CASETGTGAYEQYF.

This sequence joins TRBV5-8 and TRBJ1-1; no firm D call. V lost 4 bases, J lost 4 bases, and 17 bases lay in between. Germline V lookup: CDR1 SGHTS, CDR2 YDEGEE. This CDR3 has 15 residues. DNA for the CDR3: TGTGCCAGCAGCCCCAACCGAGGTTTTGGCACTGAAGCTTTCTTT. Translating gives CASSPNRGFGTEAFF.

V and J are TRBV19 and TRBJ2-1, with 10 bases that match TRBD2. CDR1 LNHDA and CDR2 SQIVND come from the germline V gene (reference sequence). The CDR3 totals 16 residues. After removal of 2 bases from V and 4 bases from J, the junction contained 5 bases not matched to a gene. The CDR3 protein is CASSITGLAEYNEQFF. In DNA, the CDR3 is TGTGCCAGTAGTATAACAGGACTAGCGGAATACAATGAGCAGTTCTTC. The variable domain in full, completed from reference TRBV19 and TRBJ2-1, reads DGGITQSPKYLFRKEGQNVTLSCEQNLNHDAMYWYRQDPGQGLRLIYYSQIVNDFQKGDIAEGYSVSREKKESFPLTVTSAQKNPTAFYLCASSITGLAEYNEQFFGPGTRLTVL.

This clone appeared a single time. This rearrangement joins TRBV2 to TRBJ2-7, with TRBD1 matching over 8 bases. The germline V gene has CDR1 SNHLY and CDR2 FYNNEI. Losses at the gene ends were 9 bases for V and 2 bases for J; bases not matched to a gene: 3. CDR3 size: 12 residues. CDR3 residues: CARSRGPYEQYF. CDR3 DNA: TGTGCCAGATCCAGGGGGCCCTACGAGCAGTACTTC.

The V and J genes are TRBV9 and TRBJ2-7; D may be TRBD1 (6 bases). This CDR3 spans 15 amino acids. V was clipped by 0 bases and J by 3 bases, with 13 bases between them. Germline V gene sequence: CDR1 SGDLS, CDR2 YYNGEE. CDR3 region: CASSVGTDRIYEQYF. CDR3 sequence (DNA): TGTGCCAGCAGCGTAGGGACGGACAGAATCTACGAGCAGTACTTC.

The CDR3, as DNA: TGTGCCAGCAGCCAGGGACTTCGAACCGGGGAGCTGTTTTTT. This translates into CASSQGLRTGELFF. This chain connects TRBV7-3 to TRBJ2-2, with D perhaps TRBD2 (6 bases). V lost 5 bases to trimming and J lost 5 bases, with 12 bases between them. Per germline, CDR1 SGHTA and CDR2 FQGTGA. The CDR3 runs 14 residues.

CDR3 region: CASSYQLVGANVLTF. CDR3 DNA: TGTGCCAGCAGTTACCAGTTGGTTGGGGCCAACGTCCTGACTTTC. The chain is built from TRBV6-5 and TRBJ2-6; D is uncertain. The ends were cut back, 2 bases at V and 3 bases at J, with 8 bases in the middle. The length of the CDR3 is 15 residues. Germline values: CDR1 MNHEY, CDR2 SVGAGI.

The chain joins TRBV11-3 to TRBJ2-5; 7 bases agree with TRBD2. The CDR3 covers 16 residues. J gave up 6 bases and V 0 bases, and 10 bases lay outside the gene matches. Germline CDR1 is SGHNT and CDR2 is YENEEA. This CDR3 is CASSLDSGGGSQTQYF. The CDR3 DNA sequence: TGTGCCAGCAGCTTAGACTCGGGAGGAGGTTCGCAGACCCAGTACTTC. The whole variable domain, filled in from reference TRBV11-3 and TRBJ2-5, reads EAGVVQSPRYKIIEKKQPVAFWCNPISGHNTLYWYLQNLGQGPELLIRYENEEAVDDSQLPKDRFSAERLKGVDSTLKIQPAELGDSAVYLCASSLDSGGGSQTQYFGPGTRLLVL.

The chain couples TRBV5-1 to TRBJ1-1, with D tentatively TRBD1 (5 bases). The V and J ends lost 4 bases and 1 base respectively, with 11 bases between them. This CDR3 contains 14 residues. CDR1 is SGHRS, CDR2 YFSETQ, per germline. DNA for the CDR3: TGCGCCAGCAGCCCGATGGGGGGGAACACTGAAGCTTTCTTT. Its protein is CASSPMGGNTEAFF.

The rearrangement joins TRBV11-2 to TRBJ1-1; no clear D. V lost 3 bases, J lost 1 base, and 6 bases lay in between. Germline CDR1 SGHAT, CDR2 FQNNGV. This CDR3 region has 13 residues. The DNA of the CDR3 is TGTGCCAGCAGCTTCTTTGCGAACACTGAAGCTTTCTTT. This gives the protein CASSFFANTEAFF.